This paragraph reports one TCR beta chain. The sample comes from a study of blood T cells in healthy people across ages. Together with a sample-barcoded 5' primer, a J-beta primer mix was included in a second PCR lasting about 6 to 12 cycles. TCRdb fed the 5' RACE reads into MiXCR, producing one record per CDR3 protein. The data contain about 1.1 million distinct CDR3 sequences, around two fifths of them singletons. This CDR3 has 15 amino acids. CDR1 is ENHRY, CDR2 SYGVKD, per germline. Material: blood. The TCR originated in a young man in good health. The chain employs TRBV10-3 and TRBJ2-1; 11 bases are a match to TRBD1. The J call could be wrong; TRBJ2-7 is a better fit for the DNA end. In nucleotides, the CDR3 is TGTGCCATCAGTGACCGGACAGGGGGCTACTACGAGCAGTACTTC. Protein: CAISDRTGGYYEQYF.